This entry lists 23 T cell receptor beta chains sequenced from one sample in a study of blood T cell repertoires in COVID-19. Method: immunoSEQ multiplex PCR; TCRdb's copy keeps in-frame clones and lacks some. The data contain approximately 160,000 clones, approximately 81% of them singletons. The material sequenced was peripheral blood. Receptors were obtained from a man between 18 and 35 years old with active or convalescent COVID-19.

The rearrangement uses TRBV30 and TRBJ2-3; 11 bases are shared with TRBD2. Per the germline V gene, CDR1 is GTSNPN and CDR2 is SVGIG (reference sequence). The junction had 6 bases not matched to a gene; V was cut back by 3 bases and J by 4 bases. This CDR3 spans 15 amino acids. The CDR3 nucleotides are TGTGCCTGGAGCCTCACTAGCGGGAGCGCAGATACGCAGTATTTT. It translates to CAWSLTSGSADTQYF.

This clone was seen ten or more times. V usage is TRBV2 and J usage is TRBJ2-1; 10 nucleotides align to TRBD2. The CDR3 runs to 15 residues. The germline V gene has CDR1 SNHLY and CDR2 FYNNEI. V shed 1 base and J 9 bases; nucleotides not matched to a gene: 6. The CDR3, as DNA: TGTGCCAGCAGTGAAGAAGCGGGGGGGCGTAGTGAGCAGTTCTTC. It yields the protein CASSEEAGGRSEQFF.

The chain uses TRBV20-1 and TRBJ2-2; 9 bases line up with TRBD2. The CDR3 contains 15 residues. CDR1 is DFQATT and CDR2 is SNEGSKA in the germline V gene (reference sequence). V lost 3 bases and J lost 5; bases outside the gene matches: 7. CDR3 bases: TGCAGTGCTAGTGAAGCGGGGGGAGGAACCGGGGAGCTGTTTTTT. It translates to CSASEAGGGTGELFF.

As DNA, the CDR3 is TGTGCCAGCAGCCGAGGACAGACCCAAGAGACCCAGTACTTC. Its protein is CASSRGQTQETQYF. V gene TRBV7-9 combines with J gene TRBJ2-5; D is perhaps TRBD1 (6 bases). Trimming pared 5 bases from V and 1 base from J, leaving 11 bases between. The CDR3 contains 14 residues. Germline-derived CDR1 and CDR2 are SEHNR and FQNEAQ (reference sequence).

This clone was counted only a few times. This sequence joins TRBV18 and TRBJ1-6; TRBD1 matches 11 bases. CDR1 is KGHSH, CDR2 LQKENI, per germline. The CDR3 spans 15 residues. J gave up 8 bases and V 3 bases, and 3 bases lay outside the gene matches. The DNA for the CDR3 is TGTGCCAGCTCACCCCGGGACAGGGGGTATTCACCCCTCCACTTT. Translated, it gives CASSPRDRGYSPLHF.

The J gene is TRBJ2-1, the V gene TRBV3-1 (or the pseudogene TRBV3-2); 12 bases fit TRBD2. The CDR3 has 16 amino acids. V gave up 0 bases and J gave up 12 bases; unmatched junction bases: 9. In germline, CDR1 is LGHDT, CDR2 YNNKEL (reference sequence). The CDR3 region is CASSQDKASGRARQFF. In nucleotides, the CDR3 is TGTGCCAGCAGCCAAGATAAGGCTAGCGGGAGGGCTAGGCAGTTCTTC.

Only a few counts were recorded for this clone. The chain carries TRBV27 and TRBJ2-3; TRBD2 might be the D (5 bases). The CDR3 totals 13 residues. Trimming shortened V by 10 bases and J by 0 bases, and 11 bases separated the two germline ends. CDR1 and CDR2 from the germline V gene are MNHEY and SMNVEV (reference sequence). Written as DNA, the CDR3 is TGTGCCACACGACTAACTAGCACAGATACGCAGTATTTT. Translated: CATRLTSTDTQYF.

V is TRBV6-5 and J is TRBJ1-4; 11 bases map to TRBD1. After removal of 7 bases from V and 6 bases from J, the junction contained 1 base not matched to a gene. The CDR3 runs to 13 residues. The V gene's germline CDR1 is MNHEY and CDR2 SVGAGI. The CDR3 DNA reads as TGTGCCAGCAAGGACAGGGGGCATGAAAAACTGTTTTTT. Translated, it gives CASKDRGHEKLFF.

The chain links TRBV5-1 to TRBJ1-3, with 9 positions matching TRBD1. Germline CDR1 reads SGHRS; CDR2 reads YFSETQ. The CDR3 runs 15 residues. The junction had 6 bases not matched to a gene; V was cut back by 4 bases and J by 4 bases. CDR3 DNA: TGCGCCAGCAGCGCGGACAGGGGTGAGGGAAACACCATATATTTT. The encoded protein is CASSADRGEGNTIYF.

The rearrangement joins TRBV5-6 to TRBJ2-5; TRBD1 matches at 8 bases. Germline V gives CDR1 SGHDT, CDR2 YYEEEE. This CDR3 has 15 residues. V was clipped by 7 bases and J by 2 bases; unmatched bases: 10. The CDR3 sequence is CASALSGQEQETQYF. The CDR3 region has the DNA TGTGCCAGCGCACTCTCGGGACAGGAGCAAGAGACCCAGTACTTC.

The rearrangement links TRBV14 to TRBJ2-1, with D possibly matching TRBD2 (6 bases). The CDR3 is made up of 16 amino acids. V shed 2 bases and J shed 0 bases, with 11 bases lying between them. CDR1 SGHDN and CDR2 FVKESK come from the germline V gene. DNA for the CDR3: TGTGCCAGCAGCCAACTCGGGCGGGGCTCCTACAATGAGCAGTTCTTC. This gives the protein CASSQLGRGSYNEQFF.

The rearrangement joins TRBV3-1 (or the pseudogene TRBV3-2) to TRBJ1-5; D gene ambiguous. Germline V lookup: CDR1 LGHDT, CDR2 YNNKEL (reference sequence). This CDR3 region has 16 residues. V lost 0 bases and J 2 bases, leaving 11 bases between the germline ends. The chain's CDR3 is CASSQDNGRGNQPQHF. The CDR3 coding sequence is TGTGCCAGCAGCCAAGATAACGGGAGGGGCAATCAGCCCCAGCATTTT.

This rearrangement joins TRBV3-1 (or the pseudogene TRBV3-2) to TRBJ1-5, with D tentatively TRBD1 (5 bases). Deletions cut 4 bases from V and 3 bases from J, with 19 bases between. The germline CDR1 and CDR2 sequences are LGHDT and YNNKEL (reference sequence). The CDR3 loop spans 17 amino acids. The CDR3 DNA is TGTGCCAGCAGCCTACGGGGGGGAACGTTAGACAATCAGCCCCAGCATTTT. It specifies CASSLRGGTLDNQPQHF.

The chain has TRBV28 and TRBJ2-4, with TRBD1 matching 9 bases. Trimming at V came to 6 bases and at J to 9 bases, leaving 9 bases not matched to a gene. This CDR3 comprises 14 residues. Per the germline V gene, CDR1 is MDHEN and CDR2 is SYDVKM. CDR3 amino acids: CASRLPGQGSIQYF. CDR3 bases: TGTGCCAGCAGACTACCCGGACAGGGGTCCATTCAGTACTTC.

This sequence joins TRBV10-3 and TRBJ1-1; maybe TRBD1 (5 bases). Trimming removed 3 bases at V and 4 bases at J, with 18 bases between. Germline V gene lookup returns CDR1 ENHRY and CDR2 SYGVKD. The CDR3 consists of 16 residues. The CDR3 is CAISDPRTYEGTEAFF. For the CDR3, the DNA is TGTGCCATCAGTGATCCCCGGACATATGAAGGCACTGAAGCTTTCTTT.

This clone was detected only once. J is TRBJ1-3 and V is TRBV3-1 (or the pseudogene TRBV3-2); the D is unclear. Deletions cut 8 bases from V and 0 bases from J, with 17 bases between. The V gene's germline CDR1 is LGHDT and CDR2 YNNKEL (reference sequence). CDR3 size: 16 residues. CDR3 residues: CASWEGYHDSGNTIYF. CDR3 coding DNA: TGTGCCAGCTGGGAGGGCTATCACGACTCTGGAAACACCATATATTTT.

The chain uses TRBV6-5 and TRBJ1-1; unclear D gene. CDR3 length equals 16 residues. Trimming removed 0 bases from V and 0 bases from J, with 11 bases in between. Germline V gene data show CDR1 as MNHEY and CDR2 as SVGAGI. CDR3 DNA: TGTGCCAGCAGTTACTCAAGGACTGGGCTGAACACTGAAGCTTTCTTT. This encodes CASSYSRTGLNTEAFF.

The chain joins TRBV15 to TRBJ1-6; no definite D call. V was clipped by 0 bases and J by 6 bases, with 6 bases between them. The germline gives CDR1 LNHNV, CDR2 YYDKDF (reference sequence). The CDR3 length is 14 residues. The DNA of the CDR3 is TGTGCCACCAGCAGAGACAGTTTTAATTCACCCCTCCACTTT. This gives the protein CATSRDSFNSPLHF.

The chain couples TRBV5-6 to TRBJ2-7; TRBD2 matches at 8 bases. Germline assignment: CDR1 SGHDT and CDR2 YYEEEE. J lost 5 bases, V lost 2 bases, and 6 bases had no gene match. The CDR3 has 14 residues. CDR3 loop: CASSFGSGDDEQYF. CDR3 sequence (DNA): TGTGCCAGCAGCTTTGGTAGCGGGGACGACGAGCAGTACTTC.

This clone occurred many times. The chain carries TRBV14 and TRBJ1-3; D call uncertain. Germline CDR1 is SGHDN and CDR2 is FVKESK. CDR3 length: 15 amino acids. The V end lost 4 bases, the J end lost 0 bases, and 10 bases lay between the germline ends. Here the CDR3 reads CASSRQFSSGNTIYF. The DNA of the CDR3 is TGTGCCAGCAGCCGGCAGTTCAGCTCTGGAAACACCATATATTTT.

The chain is built from TRBV28 and TRBJ1-1, with 8 bases matching TRBD1. The J segment lost 6 bases and the V segment lost 4 bases, leaving 10 bases of the junction unmatched. Germline CDR1 MDHEN, CDR2 SYDVKM. The CDR3 contains 15 residues. CDR3 bases: TGTGCCAGCAGTTCTGCCGGACAGGGCAGACCTGAAGCTTTCTTT. Encoded protein: CASSSAGQGRPEAFF.

The rearrangement joins TRBV4-3 to TRBJ2-2, with 11 bases aligning to TRBD2. The CDR3 sequence is 17 residues long. The germline V gene has CDR1 LGHNA and CDR2 YSLEER. The V segment lost 4 bases and the J segment 4 bases; nucleotides outside the gene matches: 8. The CDR3 region has the DNA TGCGCCAGCAGCCGTAAAACTAGCGGGAGCAGCACCGGGGAGCTGTTTTTT. It is translated as CASSRKTSGSSTGELFF.

This clone is a singleton in its sample. V gene TRBV7-9 combines with J gene TRBJ1-6, with no clear D. Germline CDR1 reads SEHNR; CDR2 reads FQNEAQ (reference sequence). The ends were cut back, 1 base at V and 9 bases at J, with 4 bases in the middle. CDR3 length: 12 amino acids. The CDR3 DNA is TGTGCCAGCAGCTTAGAGCGTTCACCCCTCCACTTT. This gives the protein CASSLERSPLHF.